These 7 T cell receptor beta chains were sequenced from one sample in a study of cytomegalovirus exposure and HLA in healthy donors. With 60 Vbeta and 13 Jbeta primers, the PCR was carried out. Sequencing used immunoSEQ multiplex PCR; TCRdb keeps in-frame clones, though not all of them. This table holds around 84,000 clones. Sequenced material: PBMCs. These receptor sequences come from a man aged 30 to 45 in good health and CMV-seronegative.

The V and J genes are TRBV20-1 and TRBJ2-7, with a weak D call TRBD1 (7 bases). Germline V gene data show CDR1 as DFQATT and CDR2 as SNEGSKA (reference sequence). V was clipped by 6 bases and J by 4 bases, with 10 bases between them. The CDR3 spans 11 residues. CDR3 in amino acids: CSAPGGYEQYF. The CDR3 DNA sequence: TGCAGTGCCCCAGGGGGGTACGAGCAGTACTTC.

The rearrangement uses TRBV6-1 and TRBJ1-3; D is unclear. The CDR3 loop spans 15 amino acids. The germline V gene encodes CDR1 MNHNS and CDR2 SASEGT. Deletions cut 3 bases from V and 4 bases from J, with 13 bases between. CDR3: CASSESQVFGNTIYF. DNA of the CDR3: TGTGCCAGCAGTGAGTCTCAGGTTTTCGGAAACACCATATATTTT.

This CDR3 reads CASSQDYLRPIAEQYF. In DNA form, the CDR3 reads TGCGCCAGCAGCCAAGATTACCTCAGACCGATAGCCGAGCAGTACTTC. The chain carries TRBV4-3 and TRBJ2-7; D gene uncertain. The CDR3 length is 16 residues. Germline V gene lookup returns CDR1 LGHNA and CDR2 YSLEER. V lost 0 bases and J lost 6, with 18 bases in between.

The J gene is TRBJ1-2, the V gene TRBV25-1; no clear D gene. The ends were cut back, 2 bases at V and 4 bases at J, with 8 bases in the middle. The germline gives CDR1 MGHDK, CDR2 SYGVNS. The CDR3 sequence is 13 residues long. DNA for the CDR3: TGTGCCAGCAGTGAAGCCGCTAGCTATGGCTACACCTTC. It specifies CASSEAASYGYTF.

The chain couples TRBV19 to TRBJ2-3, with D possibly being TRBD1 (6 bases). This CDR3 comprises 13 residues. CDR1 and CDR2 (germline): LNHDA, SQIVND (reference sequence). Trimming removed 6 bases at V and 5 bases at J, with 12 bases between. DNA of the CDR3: TGTGCCAGTAGAAGGGGGAACGGAGATACGCAGTATTTT. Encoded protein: CASRRGNGDTQYF.

The chain's CDR3 is CSDGQGAGGYTF. In nucleotides, the CDR3 is TGCAGCGACGGACAGGGAGCGGGTGGCTACACCTTC. The chain joins TRBV29-1 to TRBJ1-2; 8 bases align to TRBD1. Germline values: CDR1 SQVTM, CDR2 ANQGSEA. The CDR3 loop spans 12 amino acids. V dropped 7 bases and J dropped 7; count of bases not matched to a gene: 8.

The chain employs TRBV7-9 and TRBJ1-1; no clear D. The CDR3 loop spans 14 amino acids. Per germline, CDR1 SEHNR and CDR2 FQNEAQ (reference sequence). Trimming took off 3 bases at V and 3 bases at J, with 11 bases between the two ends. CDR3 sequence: CASSLSTFDTEAFF. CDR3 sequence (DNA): TGTGCCAGCAGCTTGTCGACATTTGACACTGAAGCTTTCTTT. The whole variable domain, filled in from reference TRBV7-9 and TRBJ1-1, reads DTGVSQNPRHKITKRGQNVTFRCDPISEHNRLYWYRQTLGQGPEFLTYFQNEAQLEKSRLLSDRFSAERPKGSFSTLEIQRTEQGDSAMYLCASSLSTFDTEAFFGQGTRLTVV.